The next 27 T cell receptor beta chains were all read from a single sample in a study of cytomegalovirus exposure and HLA in healthy donors. The PCR contained 60 Vbeta and 13 Jbeta primers. Using immunoSEQ multiplex PCR, the repertoire was profiled, and TCRdb retains in-frame clones only, with some absent. This table holds approximately 120,000 clones, 74% found once. Sequenced input: PBMCs. The origin of the receptors is a woman in her forties or fifties in good health and CMV-seropositive.

V and J are TRBV15 and TRBJ2-7; 7 nucleotides agree with TRBD1. J gave up 3 bases and V 3 bases, and 5 bases lay outside the gene matches. Germline CDR1 reads LNHNV; CDR2 reads YYDKDF (reference sequence). The CDR3 sequence is 14 residues long. The CDR3 coding sequence is TGTGCCACCAGCAGCGGACAGGCCTACTACGAGCAGTACTTC. Translation gives CATSSGQAYYEQYF. The whole variable domain, filled in from reference TRBV15 and TRBJ2-7, reads DAMVIQNPRYQVTQFGKPVTLSCSQTLNHNVMYWYQQKSSQAPKLLFHYYDKDFNNEADTPDNFQSRRPNTSFCFLDIRSPGLGDTAMYLCATSSGQAYYEQYFGPGTRLTVT.

This clone came up many times. The J gene is TRBJ1-1, the V gene TRBV5-4, with D perhaps matching TRBD1 (5 bases). Trimming pared 4 bases from V and 1 base from J, leaving 14 bases between. CDR1 is SGHNT and CDR2 is YYREEE in the germline V gene (reference sequence). The CDR3 extends over 15 amino acids. CDR3 DNA: TGTGCCAGCAGCCTCACCCAGACAGCGAACACTGAAGCTTTCTTT. The encoded protein is CASSLTQTANTEAFF. Full variable domain (missing parts from reference TRBV5-4 and TRBJ1-1): ETGVTQSPTHLIKTRGQQVTLRCSSQSGHNTVSWYQQALGQGPQFIFQYYREEENGRGNFPPRFSGLQFPNYSSELNVNALELDDSALYLCASSLTQTANTEAFFGQGTRLTVV.

This clone turned up a few times. This chain uses TRBV4-1 with TRBJ2-6; 8 positions agree with TRBD2. With 0 bases clipped from V and 8 bases from J, the junction kept 6 bases outside the gene matches. Germline V CDR1 and CDR2: MGHRA, YSYEKL. This CDR3 has 16 residues. CDR3 coding DNA: TGCGCCAGCAGCCAAGAGACAGTAGCGGGGACCAACGTCCTGACTTTC. Its protein is CASSQETVAGTNVLTF.

This clone occurred a few times. The chain recombines TRBV7-8 with TRBJ2-7; D ambiguous. V was trimmed by 6 bases and J by 4 bases, leaving 19 bases between them. Germline-derived CDR1 and CDR2 are SGHVS and FQNEAQ. The CDR3 is 15 amino acids. Here the CDR3 DNA reads TGTGCCAGCAGGGCCGCCTTCAGGATTGGGTACGAGCAGTACTTC. It translates to CASRAAFRIGYEQYF.

This chain connects TRBV19 to TRBJ1-5, with TRBD1 matching 8 bases. The V gene's germline CDR1 is LNHDA and CDR2 SQIVND (reference sequence). CDR3 length: 16 residues. Losses at the gene ends were 5 bases for V and 6 bases for J; bases not matched to a gene: 12. This CDR3 reads CASSLIGDRGPQPQHF. The CDR3 nucleotides read TGTGCCAGTAGTTTAATCGGAGACAGGGGACCTCAGCCCCAGCATTTT.

The chain couples TRBV18 to TRBJ2-1; 7 bases fit TRBD1. J gave up 7 bases and V 3 bases, and 12 bases lay outside the gene matches. The CDR3 has 16 residues. CDR1 and CDR2 (germline): KGHSH, LQKENI. As DNA, the CDR3 is TGTGCCAGCTCACCCTACCAACGACAGGGATGGAATGAGCAGTTCTTC. Encoded protein: CASSPYQRQGWNEQFF. Complete variable domain (other parts from reference TRBV18 and TRBJ2-1): NAGVMQNPRHLVRRRGQEARLRCSPMKGHSHVYWYRQLPEEGLKFMVYLQKENIIDESGMPKERFSAEFPKEGPSILRIQQVVRGDSAAYFCASSPYQRQGWNEQFFGPGTRLTVL.

V is TRBV27 and J is TRBJ2-7; D remains ambiguous. The CDR3 runs to 19 residues. The germline CDR1 and CDR2 sequences are MNHEY and SMNVEV (reference sequence). V was cut by 6 bases and J by 3 bases, with 30 bases left in between. The DNA of the CDR3 is TGTGCCAGCAGCCGAATACCCCCCGGCCAGAGCGACTTTAACTACGAGCAGTACTTC. It translates to CASSRIPPGQSDFNYEQYF.

The chain has TRBV2 and TRBJ2-3; 8 nucleotides line up with TRBD2. The V gene's germline CDR1 is SNHLY and CDR2 FYNNEI. The CDR3 has 14 residues. V shed 7 bases and J 0 bases; nucleotides not matched to a gene: 3. DNA of the CDR3: TGTGCCAGCACTCGGGGGGGGAGCACAGATACGCAGTATTTT. Its translation is CASTRGGSTDTQYF.

The sample holds one count of this clone. V gene TRBV13 combines with J gene TRBJ2-5; 8 bases are a match to TRBD2. This CDR3 comprises 14 residues. Trimming at V came to 5 bases and at J to 11 bases, leaving 13 bases not matched to a gene. Germline V CDR1 and CDR2: PRHDT, FYEKMQ (reference sequence). As DNA, the CDR3 is TGTGCCAGCAGCCCCGGGGGGGGGCGGGGGGAACAGTACTTC. Protein sequence: CASSPGGGRGEQYF.

The chain employs TRBV5-5 and TRBJ1-4, with a possible D match to TRBD1 (5 bases). V was trimmed by 3 bases and J by 7 bases, leaving 16 bases between them. This CDR3 comprises 15 residues. CDR1 is SGHKS and CDR2 is YYEKEE in the germline V gene (reference sequence). CDR3 amino acids: CASSSDRIGFEKLFF. The DNA for the CDR3 is TGTGCCAGCAGCTCCGACAGAATAGGATTTGAAAAACTGTTTTTT.

The chain recombines TRBV20-1 with TRBJ2-3, with TRBD2 matching over 8 bases. Germline V lookup: CDR1 DFQATT, CDR2 SNEGSKA (reference sequence). The CDR3 spans 11 residues. Trimming took 3 bases from V and 14 from J; bases not matched to a gene: 7. The CDR3 region is CSARSGGPLYF. CDR3 DNA: TGCAGTGCTAGGAGCGGGGGTCCCCTGTATTTT.

The chain links TRBV29-1 to TRBJ1-3; TRBD1 agrees at 7 bases. The trim removed 0 bases at V and 0 bases at J, leaving 2 bases unmatched. CDR3 size: 15 residues. Germline V lookup: CDR1 SQVTM, CDR2 ANQGSEA. CDR3 sequence: CSVEDWTGSGNTIYF. The CDR3 DNA sequence: TGCAGCGTTGAAGATTGGACAGGCTCTGGAAACACCATATATTTT.

The chain couples TRBV21-1 to TRBJ2-5; the DNA was not used to check the table's D call, TRBD1. TRBV21-1 is deemed a pseudogene. The CDR3 is made up of 17 amino acids. CDR3 coding DNA: TGTGCCAGCAGCAAAGGCCACCGGGACACGGGGACGGAGACCCAGTACTTC. Translation: CASSKGHRDTGTETQYF.

The V gene is TRBV10-3, the J gene TRBJ2-3, with TRBD2 identical over 9 bases. Germline V gene sequence: CDR1 ENHRY, CDR2 SYGVKD. The CDR3 runs 13 residues. The J segment lost 3 bases and the V segment lost 8 bases, leaving 3 bases of the junction unmatched. CDR3 DNA: TGTGCCATCTCAAGCGGGGGGACAGATACGCAGTATTTT. Amino acid sequence: CAISSGGTDTQYF.

V and J are TRBV7-8 and TRBJ1-2; D may be TRBD1 (6 bases). Trimming took 4 bases from V and 4 from J, leaving 13 bases between them. Germline V gene lookup returns CDR1 SGHVS and CDR2 FQNEAQ. CDR3 length equals 14 residues. The CDR3: CASSYREGVYGYTF. The CDR3 nucleotides read TGTGCCAGCAGCTACAGGGAAGGGGTCTATGGCTACACCTTC.

This chain links TRBV5-1 with TRBJ2-7, with TRBD1 identical over 10 bases. The CDR3 consists of 16 residues. Germline V CDR1 and CDR2: SGHRS, YFSETQ. V was clipped by 4 bases and J by 4 bases; unmatched bases: 11. The CDR3 is CASSDPGQGRMYEQYF. The CDR3, as DNA: TGCGCCAGCAGCGACCCGGGACAGGGGAGAATGTACGAGCAGTACTTC.

The rearrangement links TRBV11-2 to TRBJ2-5; D may be TRBD1 (5 bases). Trimming removed 0 bases at V and 7 bases at J, with 9 bases between. Looked up from germline, CDR1 is SGHAT and CDR2 is FQNNGV. The CDR3 consists of 13 residues. The CDR3 sequence is CASSLEGPGTQYF. The CDR3 nucleotides are TGTGCCAGCAGCTTAGAGGGGCCAGGGACCCAGTACTTC.

This clone appeared a few times. The chain carries TRBV10-1 and TRBJ1-6; tentative D call: TRBD1 (6 bases). V lost 4 bases and J 6 bases, leaving 10 bases between the germline ends. The germline gives CDR1 WNHNN, CDR2 SYGVQD (reference sequence). CDR3 length: 14 residues. The CDR3 DNA reads TGCGCCAGCAGTGCCGGGGGGCCTAATTCACCCCTCCACTTT. Encoded protein: CASSAGGPNSPLHF.

The J gene is TRBJ2-7, the V gene TRBV9, with 11 nucleotides matching TRBD2. CDR1 is SGDLS, CDR2 YYNGEE, per germline. The trim removed 0 bases at V and 2 bases at J, leaving 10 bases unmatched. This CDR3 spans 18 amino acids. The CDR3 sequence: CASSVGLAGGGFTYEQYF. CDR3 DNA sequence: TGTGCCAGCAGCGTAGGATTAGCGGGGGGGGGTTTTACCTACGAGCAGTACTTC.

The chain joins TRBV6-4 to TRBJ2-2; 7 nucleotides agree with TRBD1. Germline values: CDR1 MRHNA, CDR2 SNTAGT. The CDR3 consists of 14 residues. V was clipped by 4 bases and J by 2 bases; unmatched bases: 1. CDR3: CASSGQGNTGELFF. The CDR3, as DNA: TGTGCCAGCAGTGGACAGGGAAACACCGGGGAGCTGTTTTTT.

The chain uses TRBV5-1 and TRBJ1-4; TRBD1 matches 7 bases. The CDR3 is made up of 14 amino acids. The germline CDR1 and CDR2 sequences are SGHRS and YFSETQ. After removal of 7 bases from V and 0 bases from J, the junction contained 3 bases not matched to a gene. The CDR3: CASSGQATNEKLFF. As DNA, the CDR3 is TGCGCCAGCTCTGGACAGGCAACTAATGAAAAACTGTTTTTT.

This chain uses TRBV5-4 with TRBJ2-3; the match to TRBD1 covers 7 bases. Germline CDR1 and CDR2: SGHNT and YYREEE (reference sequence). The CDR3 is 14 residues long. V lost 5 bases, J lost 5 bases, and 8 bases stayed unmatched. The CDR3 protein is CASRYAAGGDTQYF. Written as DNA, the CDR3 is TGTGCCAGCAGGTACGCCGCAGGGGGAGATACGCAGTATTTT.

The CDR3 region is CASSQGARGSNQPQHF. The CDR3 bases are TGTGCCAGCAGCCAGGGGGCCAGGGGGAGCAATCAGCCCCAGCATTTT. The rearrangement links TRBV11-2 to TRBJ1-5; 8 bases fit TRBD1. This CDR3 is built from 16 residues. CDR1 SGHAT and CDR2 FQNNGV come from the germline V gene. Trimming removed 5 bases from V and 1 base from J; junction bases left unmatched: 7.

The V call is TRBV5-8, the J call TRBJ2-7; 7 bases are shared with TRBD2. The CDR3 sequence is 15 residues long. Unmatched junction bases numbered 7, after V lost 4 bases and J lost 0 bases. Germline V CDR1 and CDR2: SGHTS, YDEGEE. The CDR3 DNA reads TGTGCCAGCAGCCGTGGGGGGGGGTCCTCCTACGAGCAGTACTTC. Its translation is CASSRGGGSSYEQYF.

The V call is TRBV19, the J call TRBJ1-1; 7 nucleotides agree with TRBD1. Germline V gene sequence: CDR1 LNHDA, CDR2 SQIVND (reference sequence). V dropped 3 bases and J dropped 1; count of bases not matched to a gene: 5. The CDR3 contains 15 residues. In DNA, the CDR3 is TGTGCCAGTAGTATGGGACAGAAACAGAACACTGAAGCTTTCTTT. This sequence encodes CASSMGQKQNTEAFF.

This clone was observed a handful of times. The chain recombines TRBV7-9 with TRBJ2-2; 10 nucleotides align to TRBD1. The germline CDR1 and CDR2 sequences are SEHNR and FQNEAQ (reference sequence). The CDR3 sequence is 16 residues long. Unmatched junction bases numbered 9, after V lost 5 bases and J lost 6 bases. In DNA, the CDR3 is TGTGCCAGCAGCCAGACAGGGGGCGAGAGGGCCGGGGAGCTGTTTTTT. It yields the protein CASSQTGGERAGELFF.

A remark on this clone: Other DNA variants within this sample encode the same CDR3. The V and J genes are TRBV11-3 and TRBJ2-5, with D possibly TRBD2 on 5 matching bases. The V gene's germline CDR1 is SGHNT and CDR2 YENEEA. The length of the CDR3 is 12 residues. V was shortened by 5 bases and J by 5 bases, with 9 bases between the two germline ends. The CDR3 bases are TGTGCCAGCAGCCTTTCGGGGGAGACCCAGTACTTC. Translation: CASSLSGETQYF.